These 15 T cell receptor beta chains originate from one sample sequenced in a study of response to subunit inactivated influenza vaccine. Using its own MiXCR run on the RT-PCR reads, TCRdb lists one record per CDR3 protein. The sample shows hundreds of thousands of distinct CDR3 sequences, about 11% of them seen only once. Material: PBMCs from blood, obtained on the day of vaccination. These receptor sequences come from a man aged 50-60 years who received an inactivated influenza vaccine.

A few counts support this clonotype. The CDR3 DNA is TGTGCCATCAGGGCCGGGACAGGAGAGACCCAGTACTTC. Protein: CAIRAGTGETQYF. The gene calls are TRBV10-3 and TRBJ2-5, with TRBD1 identical over 8 bases. The germline CDR1 and CDR2 sequences are ENHRY and SYGVKD. After removal of 6 bases from V and 4 bases from J, the junction contained 4 bases not matched to a gene. This CDR3 is 13 amino acids long.

This clonotype was recorded many times. This chain joins TRBV6-1 and TRBJ1-5; D unclear. Germline V gene data show CDR1 as MNHNS and CDR2 as SASEGT. Trimming took 4 bases from V and 9 from J, leaving 19 bases between them. The CDR3 consists of 15 residues. The CDR3 spells CASSAPTRAARPQHF. The CDR3 DNA reads TGTGCCAGCAGTGCCCCTACTAGGGCCGCACGGCCCCAGCATTTT.

This clonotype was recorded at least ten times. DNA of the CDR3: TGCGCCAGCAGCTTGGAGGGGCCTACTAGCAGGGGTGAGCAGTTCTTC. As protein: CASSLEGPTSRGEQFF. The chain links TRBV5-1 to TRBJ2-1; the D gene could be TRBD1 or TRBD2 (6 bases each). Trimming took 0 bases from V and 9 from J, leaving 19 bases between them. The CDR3 length is 16 residues. CDR1 is SGHRS, CDR2 YFSETQ, per germline.

V and J are TRBV5-1 and TRBJ1-1, with D perhaps TRBD1 (5 bases). V lost 1 base and J 2 bases, leaving 12 bases between the germline ends. The CDR3 runs 15 residues. Germline CDR1 is SGHRS and CDR2 is YFSETQ. Written as DNA, the CDR3 is TGCGCCAGCAGCTTGACAGGTGGACCAAACACTGAAGCTTTCTTT. This codes for CASSLTGGPNTEAFF.

This clonotype was found a few times. This sequence joins TRBV6-2 or TRBV6-3 and TRBJ2-5; the match to TRBD1 covers 8 bases. Germline trimming cut 6 bases from V and 4 bases from J; bases unmatched to any gene: 4. CDR1 and CDR2 from the germline V gene are MNHEY and SVGEGT. CDR3 length equals 13 residues. The CDR3 loop is CASRRQGIETQYF. CDR3 sequence (DNA): TGTGCCAGCAGAAGACAGGGGATAGAGACCCAGTACTTC.

V is TRBV4-1 and J is TRBJ2-5; D may be TRBD1 or TRBD2 (5 bases each). CDR1 is MGHRA and CDR2 is YSYEKL in the germline V gene. With 2 bases removed from V and 3 bases from J, the gap between germline ends came to 13 bases. This CDR3 spans 15 amino acids. The CDR3 loop is CASSQQPGGEETQYF. The CDR3 DNA reads as TGCGCCAGCAGCCAACAGCCTGGGGGTGAAGAGACCCAGTACTTC.

The chain couples TRBV9 to TRBJ1-5; D remains unclear. This CDR3 is 16 amino acids long. Trimming shortened V by 0 bases and J by 0 bases, and 10 bases separated the two germline ends. The V gene's germline CDR1 is SGDLS and CDR2 YYNGEE. CDR3: CASSVGGEISNQPQHF. CDR3 DNA: TGTGCCAGCAGCGTAGGCGGTGAAATTAGCAATCAGCCCCAGCATTTT. The whole variable domain, remainder taken from reference TRBV9 and TRBJ1-5, is DSGVTQTPKHLITATGQRVTLRCSPRSGDLSVYWYQQSLDQGLQFLIQYYNGEERAKGNILERFSAQQFPDLHSELNLSSLELGDSALYFCASSVGGEISNQPQHFGDGTRLSIL.

This clonotype appeared a few times. The chain recombines TRBV5-4 with TRBJ2-3; TRBD1 agrees at 9 bases. This CDR3 comprises 16 residues. Per germline, CDR1 SGHNT and CDR2 YYREEE (reference sequence). With V trimmed by 4 bases and J by 2 bases, 8 bases remained unmatched. The CDR3 DNA follows: TGTGCCAGCAGCCCACAGGGGGCCCATCACACAGATACGCAGTATTTT. It is translated as CASSPQGAHHTDTQYF.

The CDR3 sequence is CASSSPGSLSFYGYTF. CDR3 DNA sequence: TGTGCCAGCAGTTCCCCGGGCTCTCTCTCATTCTATGGCTACACCTTC. V is TRBV28 and J is TRBJ1-2; D gene unclear. Deletions cut 4 bases from V and 4 bases from J, with 19 bases between. The CDR3 is 16 amino acids. CDR1 and CDR2 from the germline V gene are MDHEN and SYDVKM.

V is TRBV7-2 and J is TRBJ1-2; D is unresolved. The CDR3 is 12 amino acids. CDR1 SGHTA and CDR2 FQGNSA come from the germline V gene. Trimming cost V 4 bases and J 5 bases, with 8 bases left between them. Written as DNA, the CDR3 is TGTGCCAGCAGCTCTACTTGGTATGGCTACACCTTC. Translated, it gives CASSSTWYGYTF. The full variable domain, with the rest looked up from reference TRBV7-2 and TRBJ1-2, is GAGVSQSPSNKVTEKGKDVELRCDPISGHTALYWYRQSLGQGLEFLIYFQGNSAPDKSGLPSDRFSAERTGGSVSTLTIQRTQQEDSAVYLCASSSTWYGYTFGSGTRLTVV.

This clonotype was recorded a few times. This chain connects TRBV6-4 to TRBJ2-1, with D perhaps matching TRBD1 or TRBD2 (6 bases each). The CDR3 consists of 12 residues. V gave up 2 bases and J gave up 12 bases, with 11 bases separating them. The germline gives CDR1 MRHNA, CDR2 SNTAGT. CDR3 bases: TGTGCCAGCAGTGACAGAGGGGGGCGGCAGTTCTTC. This encodes CASSDRGGRQFF.

A few counts support this clonotype. The rearrangement links TRBV27 to TRBJ2-2; the D is unclear. The CDR3 runs to 15 residues. Germline V gene sequence: CDR1 MNHEY, CDR2 SMNVEV (reference sequence). V lost 11 bases and J 5 bases, leaving 21 bases between the germline ends. The CDR3 DNA sequence: TGTGCCTCATTAAAGCCGAACTGGGGTACCGGGGAGCTGTTTTTT. Its translation: CASLKPNWGTGELFF.

This clonotype was observed a few times. This chain links TRBV12-3 or TRBV12-4 with TRBJ2-3; TRBD2 matches 10 bases. The V segment lost 6 bases and the J segment 4 bases; nucleotides outside the gene matches: 4. The CDR3 is 14 residues long. This CDR3 is CASSSSGGSDTQYF. CDR3 in DNA: TGTGCCAGCAGCTCTAGCGGGGGCTCAGATACGCAGTATTTT.

The rearrangement uses TRBV11-2 and TRBJ2-3; 8 bases agree with TRBD1. The CDR3 extends over 16 amino acids. Per the germline V gene, CDR1 is SGHAT and CDR2 is FQNNGV. J gave up 1 base and V 2 bases, and 5 bases lay outside the gene matches. The CDR3 bases are TGTGCCAGCAGCTTATTTTCAGGGGGCGGCACAGATACGCAGTATTTT. Its translation: CASSLFSGGGTDTQYF.

The chain carries TRBV4-3 and TRBJ1-2, with D maybe TRBD1 (5 bases). CDR1 LGHNA and CDR2 YSLEER come from the germline V gene. The CDR3 sequence is 15 residues long. The V and J ends lost 0 bases and 8 bases respectively, with 16 bases between them. The CDR3 spells CASSQDGGSLRGYTF. The CDR3, as DNA: TGCGCCAGCAGCCAAGATGGGGGATCTTTAAGGGGCTACACCTTC.